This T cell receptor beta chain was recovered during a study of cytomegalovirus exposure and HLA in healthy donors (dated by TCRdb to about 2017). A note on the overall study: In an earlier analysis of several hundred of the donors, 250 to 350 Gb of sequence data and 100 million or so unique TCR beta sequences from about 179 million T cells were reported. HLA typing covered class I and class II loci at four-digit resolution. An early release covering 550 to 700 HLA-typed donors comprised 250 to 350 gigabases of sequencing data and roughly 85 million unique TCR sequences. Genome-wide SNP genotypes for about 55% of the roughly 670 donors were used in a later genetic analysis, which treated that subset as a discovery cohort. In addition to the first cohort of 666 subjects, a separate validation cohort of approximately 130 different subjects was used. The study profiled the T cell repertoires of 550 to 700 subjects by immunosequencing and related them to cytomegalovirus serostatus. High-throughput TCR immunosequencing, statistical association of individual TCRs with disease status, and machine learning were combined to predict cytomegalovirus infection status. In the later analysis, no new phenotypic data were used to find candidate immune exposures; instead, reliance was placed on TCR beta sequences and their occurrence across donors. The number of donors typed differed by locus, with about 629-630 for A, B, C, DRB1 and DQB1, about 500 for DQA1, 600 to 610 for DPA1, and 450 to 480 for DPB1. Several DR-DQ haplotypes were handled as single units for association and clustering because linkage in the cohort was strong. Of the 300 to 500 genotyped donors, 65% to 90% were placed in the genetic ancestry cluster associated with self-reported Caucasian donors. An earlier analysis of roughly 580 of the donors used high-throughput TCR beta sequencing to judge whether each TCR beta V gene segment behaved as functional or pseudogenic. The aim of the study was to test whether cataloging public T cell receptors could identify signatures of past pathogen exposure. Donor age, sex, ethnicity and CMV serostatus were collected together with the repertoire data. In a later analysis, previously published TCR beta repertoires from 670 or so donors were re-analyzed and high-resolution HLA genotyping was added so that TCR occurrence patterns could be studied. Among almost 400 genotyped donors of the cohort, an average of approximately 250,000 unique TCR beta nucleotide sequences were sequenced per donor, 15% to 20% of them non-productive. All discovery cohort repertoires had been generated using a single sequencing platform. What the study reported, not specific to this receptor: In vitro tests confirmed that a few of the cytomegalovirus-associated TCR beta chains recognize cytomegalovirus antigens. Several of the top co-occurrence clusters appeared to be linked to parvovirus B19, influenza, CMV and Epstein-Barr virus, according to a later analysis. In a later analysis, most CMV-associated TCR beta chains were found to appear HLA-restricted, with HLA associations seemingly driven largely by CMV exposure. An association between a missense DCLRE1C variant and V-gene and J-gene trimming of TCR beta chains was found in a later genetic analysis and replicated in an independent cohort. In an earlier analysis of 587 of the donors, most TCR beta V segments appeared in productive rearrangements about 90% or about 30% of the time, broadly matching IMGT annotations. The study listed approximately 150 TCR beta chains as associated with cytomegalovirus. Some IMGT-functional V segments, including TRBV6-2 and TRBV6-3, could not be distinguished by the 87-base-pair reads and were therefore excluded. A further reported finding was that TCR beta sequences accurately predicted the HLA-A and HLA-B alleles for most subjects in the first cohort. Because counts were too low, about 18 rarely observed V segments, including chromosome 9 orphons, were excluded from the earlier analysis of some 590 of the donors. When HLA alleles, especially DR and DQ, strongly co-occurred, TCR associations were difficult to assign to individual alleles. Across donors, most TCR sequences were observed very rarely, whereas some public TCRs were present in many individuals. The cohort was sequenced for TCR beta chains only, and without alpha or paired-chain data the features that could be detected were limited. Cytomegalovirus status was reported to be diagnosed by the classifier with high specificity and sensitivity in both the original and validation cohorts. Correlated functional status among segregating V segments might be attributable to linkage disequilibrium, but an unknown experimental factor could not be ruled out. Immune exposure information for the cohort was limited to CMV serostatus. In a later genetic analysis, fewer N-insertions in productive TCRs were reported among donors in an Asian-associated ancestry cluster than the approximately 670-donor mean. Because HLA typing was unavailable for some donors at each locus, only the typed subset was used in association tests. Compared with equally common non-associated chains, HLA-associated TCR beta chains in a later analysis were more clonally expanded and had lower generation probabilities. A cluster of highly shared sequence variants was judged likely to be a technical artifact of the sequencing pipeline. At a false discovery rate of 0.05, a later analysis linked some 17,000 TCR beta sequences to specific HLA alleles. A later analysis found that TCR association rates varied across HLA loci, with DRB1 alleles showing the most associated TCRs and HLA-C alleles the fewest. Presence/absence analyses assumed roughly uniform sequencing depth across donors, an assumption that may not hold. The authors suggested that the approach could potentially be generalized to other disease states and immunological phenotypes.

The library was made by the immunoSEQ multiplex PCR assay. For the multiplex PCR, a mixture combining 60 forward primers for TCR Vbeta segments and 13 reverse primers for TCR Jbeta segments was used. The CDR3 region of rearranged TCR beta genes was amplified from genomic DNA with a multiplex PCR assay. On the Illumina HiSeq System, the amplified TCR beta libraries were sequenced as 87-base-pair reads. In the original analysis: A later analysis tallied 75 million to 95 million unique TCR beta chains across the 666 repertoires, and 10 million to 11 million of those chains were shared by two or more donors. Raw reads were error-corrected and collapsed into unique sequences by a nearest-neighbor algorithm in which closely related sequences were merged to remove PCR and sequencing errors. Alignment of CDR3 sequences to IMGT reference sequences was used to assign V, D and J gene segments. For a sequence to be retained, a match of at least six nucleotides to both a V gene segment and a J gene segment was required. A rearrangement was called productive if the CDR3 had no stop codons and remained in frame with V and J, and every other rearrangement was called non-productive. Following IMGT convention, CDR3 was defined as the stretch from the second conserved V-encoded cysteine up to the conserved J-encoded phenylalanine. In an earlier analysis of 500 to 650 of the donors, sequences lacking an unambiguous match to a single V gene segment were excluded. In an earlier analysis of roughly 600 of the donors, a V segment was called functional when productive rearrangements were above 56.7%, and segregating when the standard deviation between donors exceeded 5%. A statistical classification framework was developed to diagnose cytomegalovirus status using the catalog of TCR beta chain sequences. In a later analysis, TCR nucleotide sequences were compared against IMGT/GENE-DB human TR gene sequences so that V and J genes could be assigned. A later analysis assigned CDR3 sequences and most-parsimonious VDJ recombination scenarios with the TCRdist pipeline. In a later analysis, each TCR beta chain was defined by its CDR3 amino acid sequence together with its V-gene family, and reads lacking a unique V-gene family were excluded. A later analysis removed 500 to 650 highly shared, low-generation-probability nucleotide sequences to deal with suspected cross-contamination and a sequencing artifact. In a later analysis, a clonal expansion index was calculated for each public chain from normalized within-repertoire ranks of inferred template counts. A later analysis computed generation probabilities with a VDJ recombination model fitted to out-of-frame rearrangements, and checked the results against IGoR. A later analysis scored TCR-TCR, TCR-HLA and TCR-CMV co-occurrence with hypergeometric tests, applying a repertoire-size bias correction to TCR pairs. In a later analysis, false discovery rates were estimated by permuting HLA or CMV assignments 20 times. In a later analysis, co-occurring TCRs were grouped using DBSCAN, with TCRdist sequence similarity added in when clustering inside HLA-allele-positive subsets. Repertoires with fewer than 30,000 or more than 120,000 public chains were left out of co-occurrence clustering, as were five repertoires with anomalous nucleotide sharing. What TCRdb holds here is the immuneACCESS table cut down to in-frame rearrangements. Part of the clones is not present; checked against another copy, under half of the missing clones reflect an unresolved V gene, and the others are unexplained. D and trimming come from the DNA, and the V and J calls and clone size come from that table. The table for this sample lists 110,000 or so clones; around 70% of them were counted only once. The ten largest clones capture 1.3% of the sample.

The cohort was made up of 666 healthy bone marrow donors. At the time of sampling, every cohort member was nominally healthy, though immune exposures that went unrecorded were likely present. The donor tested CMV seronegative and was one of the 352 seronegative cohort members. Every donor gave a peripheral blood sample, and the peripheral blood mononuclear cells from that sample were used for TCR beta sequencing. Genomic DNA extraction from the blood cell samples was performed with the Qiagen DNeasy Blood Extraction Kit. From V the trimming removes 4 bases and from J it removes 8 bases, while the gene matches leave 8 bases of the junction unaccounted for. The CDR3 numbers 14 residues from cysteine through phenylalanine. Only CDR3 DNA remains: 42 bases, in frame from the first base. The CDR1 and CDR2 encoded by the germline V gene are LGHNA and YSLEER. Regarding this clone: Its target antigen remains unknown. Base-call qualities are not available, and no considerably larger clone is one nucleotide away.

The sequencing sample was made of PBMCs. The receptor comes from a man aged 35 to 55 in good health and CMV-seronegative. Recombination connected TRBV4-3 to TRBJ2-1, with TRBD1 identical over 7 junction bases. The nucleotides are TGCGCCAGCAGCCGGACAGGATGGCGCGATGAGCAGTTCTTC. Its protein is CASSRTGWRDEQFF.